Below, 27 T cell receptor beta chains from the same sample are listed, as sequenced in a study of blood T cell repertoires in COVID-19. Clones were read by immunoSEQ multiplex PCR, and TCRdb kept only the in-frame ones, dropping some. The repertoire holds more than 45,000 clones, with about 90% as singletons. Sequenced sample: peripheral blood. These receptors all stem from a human donor with active COVID-19. The donor label of this sample is uncertain.

The V gene is TRBV19, the J gene TRBJ2-2; D is possibly TRBD2 (5 bases). V dropped 4 bases and J dropped 1 base, with 7 bases sitting between them. CDR1 is LNHDA, CDR2 SQIVND, per germline (reference sequence). This CDR3 is 14 amino acids long. This CDR3 is CASSRGVNTGELFF. The CDR3, as DNA: TGTGCCAGTAGTAGGGGAGTGAACACCGGGGAGCTGTTTTTT.

CDR3 in DNA: TGTGCCAGCGGGAGGGGCACAGATACGCAGTATTTT. It yields the protein CASGRGTDTQYF. This sequence joins TRBV11-3 and TRBJ2-3, with 7 bases lining up with TRBD2. This CDR3 is built from 12 residues. The V gene end was trimmed by 8 bases and the J gene end by 1 base; junction bases not matched to a gene: 0. Germline values: CDR1 SGHNT, CDR2 YENEEA. Full variable domain (outside the CDR3, taken from reference TRBV11-3 and TRBJ2-3): EAGVVQSPRYKIIEKKQPVAFWCNPISGHNTLYWYLQNLGQGPELLIRYENEEAVDDSQLPKDRFSAERLKGVDSTLKIQPAELGDSAVYLCASGRGTDTQYFGPGTRLTVL.

This CDR3 reads CASSRWTGGPAGELFF. CDR3 coding DNA: TGTGCCAGCAGCCGTTGGACAGGGGGCCCCGCCGGGGAGCTGTTTTTT. V gene TRBV11-2 combines with J gene TRBJ2-2, with 11 positions matching TRBD1. With V trimmed by 5 bases and J by 6 bases, 8 bases remained unmatched. Germline assignment: CDR1 SGHAT and CDR2 FQNNGV. The CDR3 contains 16 residues.

This chain links TRBV28 with TRBJ1-2, with D hard to call. CDR1 and CDR2 (germline): MDHEN, SYDVKM. Trimming took 3 bases from V and 5 from J, leaving 7 bases between them. There are 12 residues in the CDR3. CDR3 DNA sequence: TGTGCCAGCAGTTTTGAGGGTTATGGCTACACCTTC. Translated, it gives CASSFEGYGYTF.

This sequence joins TRBV19 and TRBJ1-1; perhaps TRBD1 as D (6 bases). V lost 8 bases to trimming and J lost 1 base, with 11 bases between them. CDR1 LNHDA and CDR2 SQIVND come from the germline V gene (reference sequence). The CDR3 extends over 13 amino acids. CDR3 in DNA: TGTGCCAGTCGGGACAATCGGAACACTGAAGCTTTCTTT. It translates to CASRDNRNTEAFF. Combining the CDR3 with reference TRBV19 and TRBJ1-1 gives the whole variable domain DGGITQSPKYLFRKEGQNVTLSCEQNLNHDAMYWYRQDPGQGLRLIYYSQIVNDFQKGDIAEGYSVSREKKESFPLTVTSAQKNPTAFYLCASRDNRNTEAFFGQGTRLTVV.

The chain links TRBV5-1 to TRBJ2-7; 10 nucleotides align to TRBD1. CDR1 is SGHRS, CDR2 YFSETQ, per germline. The CDR3 covers 15 residues. Trimming took 0 bases from V and 3 from J; bases not matched to a gene: 3. CDR3 sequence: CASSLGTGGNYEQYF. The CDR3 region has the DNA TGCGCCAGCAGCTTGGGGACAGGGGGGAACTACGAGCAGTACTTC.

This clone was seen only once. The chain employs TRBV6-5 and TRBJ2-5; D perhaps matches TRBD1 (6 bases). CDR3 size: 13 residues. Germline CDR1 MNHEY, CDR2 SVGAGI. Trimming removed 7 bases from V and 1 base from J, with 10 bases in between. The CDR3, as DNA: TGTGCCAGCAACAGGGCCGTCCAAGAGACCCAGTACTTC. Residues: CASNRAVQETQYF.

V and J are TRBV27 and TRBJ1-1; D gene ambiguous. Trimming left V 3 bases short and J 1 base short, with 9 bases between. From germline, CDR1 is MNHEY and CDR2 SMNVEV (reference sequence). This CDR3 has 14 amino acids. The CDR3 loop reads CASSFALENTEAFF. The CDR3 DNA is TGTGCCAGCAGTTTTGCTTTAGAGAACACTGAAGCTTTCTTT.

The chain carries TRBV23-1 and TRBJ2-7, with 7 bases identical to TRBD1. TRBV23-1 is noted as an ORF with a role that remains uncertain. V was pared by 8 bases and J by 2 bases, with 15 bases of the junction left unmatched. The CDR3 is 16 amino acids. The CDR3 nucleotides read TGCGCCAGCGGATCAAACAGGGTTAGGGGGCCCTACGAGCAGTACTTC. This translates into CASGSNRVRGPYEQYF.

The chain is built from TRBV4-3 and TRBJ2-7; the D gene is possibly TRBD1 (5 bases). The V gene's germline CDR1 is LGHNA and CDR2 YSLEER. V was clipped by 3 bases and J by 4 bases, with 10 bases between them. This CDR3 comprises 13 residues. CDR3 region: CASSQGKGYEQYF. The CDR3 DNA reads TGCGCCAGCAGCCAGGGTAAGGGGTACGAGCAGTACTTC.

The J gene is TRBJ1-6, the V gene TRBV27, with TRBD1 as a possible D gene (5 bases). The V gene lost 2 bases and the J gene lost 9 bases, with 14 bases spanning the gap. The CDR3 extends over 15 amino acids. CDR1 is MNHEY, CDR2 SMNVEV, per germline (reference sequence). The DNA of the CDR3 is TGTGCCAGCAGTTTAAAGGGGTACAGTGGTTCACCCCTCCACTTT. This translates into CASSLKGYSGSPLHF.

The V gene is TRBV7-8, the J gene TRBJ2-3, with 10 positions matching TRBD2. In germline, CDR1 is SGHVS, CDR2 FQNEAQ. The ends lost 8 bases at V and 4 bases at J; junction bases unmatched: 9. The CDR3 totals 15 residues. The CDR3 sequence is CASQRLAGVADTQYF. CDR3 DNA: TGTGCCAGCCAGAGGCTAGCGGGGGTCGCAGATACGCAGTATTTT.

The V call is TRBV6-5, the J call TRBJ1-3, with 8 bases aligning to TRBD1. The CDR3 runs 13 residues. V dropped 6 bases and J dropped 4; count of bases not matched to a gene: 2. Germline CDR1 MNHEY, CDR2 SVGAGI. This chain's CDR3 is CASRTGGGNTIYF. The CDR3 DNA is TGTGCCAGCAGAACAGGGGGAGGAAACACCATATATTTT.

The chain has TRBV3-1 (or the pseudogene TRBV3-2) and TRBJ1-3, with a weak D call TRBD1 (6 bases). The CDR3 totals 15 residues. Deletions cut 4 bases from V and 3 bases from J, with 13 bases between. The V gene's germline CDR1 is LGHDT and CDR2 YNNKEL (reference sequence). This CDR3 is CASSPPGGFGNTIYF. The CDR3 bases are TGTGCCAGCAGCCCCCCTGGGGGCTTTGGAAACACCATATATTTT.

This clone was observed a single time. The chain employs TRBV5-1 and TRBJ1-2; no firm D call. Germline values: CDR1 SGHRS, CDR2 YFSETQ. The CDR3 is made up of 14 amino acids. V was shortened by 2 bases and J by 4 bases, with 12 bases between the two germline ends. CDR3 sequence: CASSFGDKSYGYTF. The DNA of the CDR3 is TGCGCCAGCAGCTTTGGTGATAAGAGCTATGGCTACACCTTC.

As regards this clone: Mismatch with germline at one junction end may stem from a read error. The rearrangement joins TRBV6-5 to TRBJ1-1; D is unclear. The germline V gene encodes CDR1 MNHEY and CDR2 SVGAGI. There are 16 residues in the CDR3. The CDR3 loop is CASSYRGGGITSEALF. CDR3 DNA sequence: TGTGCCAGCAGTTACCGCGGTGGAGGGATCACGTCTGAAGCTTTATTT.

The CDR3 here is CASSLRGGGQETQYF. The CDR3 DNA sequence: TGTGCCAGCAGCTTGCGCGGGGGGGGGCAAGAGACCCAGTACTTC. The chain carries TRBV5-4 and TRBJ2-5, with 9 bases that match TRBD2. Trimming removed 1 base from V and 2 bases from J; junction bases left unmatched: 3. CDR1 and CDR2 (germline): SGHNT, YYREEE (reference sequence). The CDR3 covers 15 residues.

The rearrangement joins TRBV7-9 to TRBJ2-1, with D possibly being TRBD2 (6 bases). The length of the CDR3 is 16 residues. Trimming took 5 bases from V and 2 from J, leaving 16 bases between them. From germline, CDR1 is SEHNR and CDR2 FQNEAQ (reference sequence). The CDR3 region has the DNA TGTGCCAGCAGCCCCTTGGGCGGGGAAGCCTACAATGAGCAGTTCTTC. Protein sequence: CASSPLGGEAYNEQFF.

The rearrangement joins TRBV5-1 to TRBJ2-1, with D possibly matching TRBD1 (5 bases). Germline assignment: CDR1 SGHRS and CDR2 YFSETQ. V lost 1 base and J lost 6, with 14 bases in between. The CDR3 sequence is 15 residues long. The DNA for the CDR3 is TGCGCCAGCAGCTTGCAGGGCTCGGGCCTCAATGAGCAGTTCTTC. Protein sequence: CASSLQGSGLNEQFF.

J is TRBJ2-5 and V is TRBV7-2, with 8 bases identical to TRBD2. The CDR3 is 14 residues long. V shed 5 bases, J shed 7 bases, and the junction held 9 bases outside the gene matches. Germline lookup yields CDR1 SGHTA and CDR2 FQGNSA. CDR3 DNA sequence: TGTGCCAGCAGCCCCCGGGGGGGGCTGCGGACCCAGTACTTC. Amino acids: CASSPRGGLRTQYF. Full variable domain (outside the CDR3, taken from reference TRBV7-2 and TRBJ2-5): GAGVSQSPSNKVTEKGKDVELRCDPISGHTALYWYRQSLGQGLEFLIYFQGNSAPDKSGLPSDRFSAERTGGSVSTLTIQRTQQEDSAVYLCASSPRGGLRTQYFGPGTRLLVL.

This rearrangement joins TRBV21-1 to TRBJ2-5; the table gives TRBD1 as D, unverified against the DNA. TRBV21-1 is listed as a pseudogene. This CDR3 spans 16 amino acids. Here the CDR3 reads CASSAIPGQGQETQYF. DNA for the CDR3: TGTGCCAGCAGCGCCATACCGGGACAGGGGCAAGAGACCCAGTACTTC.

This clone was seen a handful of times. This sequence joins TRBV19 and TRBJ1-2; 7 bases are a match to TRBD1. The CDR3 covers 15 residues. V trimming: 4 bases; J trimming: 4 bases; junction bases outside the gene matches: 9. The germline V gene encodes CDR1 LNHDA and CDR2 SQIVND (reference sequence). The CDR3 is CASSRTTGAGYGYTF. The CDR3 DNA follows: TGTGCCAGTAGTAGGACTACAGGGGCAGGCTATGGCTACACCTTC.

The rearrangement uses TRBV7-6 and TRBJ2-5, with TRBD2 matching 12 bases. There are 16 residues in the CDR3. Germline-derived CDR1 and CDR2 are SGHVS and FNYEAQ. With 5 bases clipped from V and 4 bases from J, the junction kept 8 bases outside the gene matches. CDR3 nucleotides: TGTGCCAGCAGCCTGCGACTAGCGGGGGATTTAGAGACCCAGTACTTC. This translates into CASSLRLAGDLETQYF.

The V gene is TRBV27, the J gene TRBJ1-6, with D maybe TRBD1 (6 bases). Trimming stripped 3 bases from V and 7 bases from J, with 10 bases between. CDR3 length: 14 amino acids. The germline V gene has CDR1 MNHEY and CDR2 SMNVEV (reference sequence). The CDR3 loop reads CASSFGQINSPLHF. The CDR3 region has the DNA TGTGCCAGCAGTTTCGGACAGATCAATTCACCCCTCCACTTT.

V is TRBV29-1 and J is TRBJ1-1; TRBD1 matches 7 bases. The CDR3 loop spans 12 amino acids. CDR1 and CDR2 (germline): SQVTM, ANQGSEA. After removal of 5 bases from V and 1 base from J, the junction contained 1 base not matched to a gene. CDR3 coding DNA: TGCAGCGTTCGACAGGGGAACACTGAAGCTTTCTTT. Amino acids: CSVRQGNTEAFF. Full variable domain (outside the CDR3, taken from reference TRBV29-1 and TRBJ1-1): SAVISQKPSRDICQRGTSLTIQCQVDSQVTMMFWYRQQPGQSLTLIATANQGSEATYESGFVIDKFPISRPNLTFSTLTVSNMSPEDSSIYLCSVRQGNTEAFFGQGTRLTVV.

This rearrangement joins TRBV18 to TRBJ1-4; tentative D call: TRBD1 (6 bases). V was shortened by 0 bases and J by 8 bases, with 13 bases between the two germline ends. The CDR3 totals 15 residues. Germline CDR1 reads KGHSH; CDR2 reads LQKENI. The CDR3 region has the DNA TGTGCCAGCTCACCACCGGGGGGGCCCCAGGAAAAACTGTTTTTT. Protein: CASSPPGGPQEKLFF.

The rearrangement links TRBV13 to TRBJ2-3, with 11 nucleotides matching TRBD2. The CDR3 extends over 18 amino acids. V lost 5 bases to trimming and J lost 0 bases; unmatched junction nucleotides: 10. Germline V gene sequence: CDR1 PRHDT, CDR2 FYEKMQ (reference sequence). The CDR3 sequence: CASSRRGSGGVSTDTQYF. CDR3 coding DNA: TGTGCCAGCAGCCGTCGGGGTAGCGGGGGGGTAAGCACAGATACGCAGTATTTT.